One sample yielded the 19 T cell receptor beta chains listed below, sequenced in a study of shared clonotypes between healthy human individuals. Assay used: immunoSEQ multiplex PCR; TCRdb lists only in-frame clones, some missing. Altogether about 2.1 million clones are present, roughly 91% being singletons, with the ten largest covering about 1.8%. Positive CCR7 selection of CD45RO-negative cells yielded the naive CD8 cells, and terminally differentiated effector memory CD45RA+ cells were excluded. Sample: naive CD8+ T cells from PBMCs. The receptors originated from a man aged 18 to 29 in good health. Some clones in this sample may be carry-over from other donors' samples.

This rearrangement joins TRBV6-1 to TRBJ2-7; D call uncertain. The CDR3 length is 15 residues. Germline V gene sequence: CDR1 MNHNS, CDR2 SASEGT. Trimming cost V 0 bases and J 3 bases, with 12 bases left between them. The CDR3 sequence: CASSEAHQEIYEQYF. The CDR3 nucleotides are TGTGCCAGCAGTGAAGCGCACCAGGAGATCTACGAGCAGTACTTC.

This chain connects TRBV6-5 to TRBJ2-7, with unresolved D. V dropped 6 bases and J dropped 3 bases, with 12 bases sitting between them. The CDR3 loop spans 13 amino acids. The germline CDR1 and CDR2 sequences are MNHEY and SVGAGI. In DNA form, the CDR3 reads TGTGCCAGCAGCCCAAGGACCAGCTACGAGCAGTACTTC. Translated, it gives CASSPRTSYEQYF.

This chain uses TRBV9 with TRBJ1-2; weak D call: TRBD1 (5 bases). Deletions cut 0 bases from V and 0 bases from J, with 18 bases between. The CDR3 extends over 18 amino acids. Germline assignment: CDR1 SGDLS and CDR2 YYNGEE. CDR3 protein: CASSVAFSNQGANYGYTF. The CDR3 DNA reads as TGTGCCAGCAGCGTAGCATTTTCCAACCAGGGCGCTAACTATGGCTACACCTTC. Based on the CDR3 plus reference TRBV9 and TRBJ1-2, the full variable domain is DSGVTQTPKHLITATGQRVTLRCSPRSGDLSVYWYQQSLDQGLQFLIQYYNGEERAKGNILERFSAQQFPDLHSELNLSSLELGDSALYFCASSVAFSNQGANYGYTFGSGTRLTVV.

This chain uses TRBV5-1 with TRBJ2-1; D may be TRBD2 (6 bases). Between the trimmed V and J ends, which lost 4 bases and 0 bases, there was a span of 17 bases. The germline V gene encodes CDR1 SGHRS and CDR2 YFSETQ. This CDR3 has 17 amino acids. CDR3 nucleotides: TGCGCCAGCAGCCGTATTGATAGCGGAAGCTCCTACAATGAGCAGTTCTTC. Its translation: CASSRIDSGSSYNEQFF. The whole variable domain, remainder taken from reference TRBV5-1 and TRBJ2-1, is KAGVTQTPRYLIKTRGQQVTLSCSPISGHRSVSWYQQTPGQGLQFLFEYFSETQRNKGNFPGRFSGRQFSNSRSEMNVSTLELGDSALYLCASSRIDSGSSYNEQFFGPGTRLTVL.

The V call is TRBV27, the J call TRBJ1-1; TRBD1 agrees at 7 bases. V lost 6 bases to trimming and J lost 0 bases; unmatched junction nucleotides: 4. The CDR3 consists of 14 residues. Germline CDR1 and CDR2: MNHEY and SMNVEV (reference sequence). The CDR3 sequence is CASRLGGMNTEAFF. The CDR3 bases are TGTGCCAGCAGATTAGGGGGCATGAACACTGAAGCTTTCTTT.

The chain recombines TRBV7-9 with TRBJ1-5; maybe TRBD1 (6 bases). This CDR3 has 15 amino acids. V lost 3 bases, J lost 3 bases, and 12 bases lay in between. CDR1 is SEHNR and CDR2 is FQNEAQ in the germline V gene (reference sequence). CDR3 sequence: CASSLGSGANQPQHF. CDR3 in DNA: TGTGCCAGCAGCTTGGGGTCAGGGGCCAATCAGCCCCAGCATTTT.

This chain uses TRBV21-1 with TRBJ1-2. TRBV21-1 counts as a pseudogene. The CDR3 loop spans 14 amino acids. In DNA form, the CDR3 reads TGTGCCAGCAGCACCGGGAACCTTAACTATGGCTACACCTTC. It yields the protein CASSTGNLNYGYTF.

The chain couples TRBV6-1 to TRBJ1-1; D unresolved. CDR3 length equals 13 residues. Germline values: CDR1 MNHNS, CDR2 SASEGT. V dropped 7 bases and J dropped 1 base, with 10 bases sitting between them. The DNA for the CDR3 is TGTGCCAGCAAGCGGGGAAGGAACACTGAAGCTTTCTTT. It specifies CASKRGRNTEAFF.

The genes are TRBV19 and TRBJ1-5; weak D call: TRBD1 (6 bases). CDR1 LNHDA and CDR2 SQIVND come from the germline V gene (reference sequence). V lost 5 bases, J lost 3 bases, and 11 bases lay in between. This CDR3 spans 14 amino acids. The CDR3 loop is CASSRQVINQPQHF. As DNA, the CDR3 is TGTGCCAGTAGTCGACAGGTTATCAATCAGCCCCAGCATTTT.

The chain couples TRBV7-9 to TRBJ2-1; 15 positions agree with TRBD2. The CDR3 extends over 15 amino acids. CDR1 and CDR2 from the germline V gene are SEHNR and FQNEAQ (reference sequence). V trimming: 7 bases; J trimming: 8 bases; junction bases outside the gene matches: 6. CDR3 DNA sequence: TGTGCCAGCACCGAGGGACTAGCGGGGGGTTATGAGCAGTTCTTC. Its protein is CASTEGLAGGYEQFF.

This chain connects TRBV11-2 to TRBJ2-7, with D perhaps TRBD1 or TRBD2 (5 bases each). The CDR3 is made up of 15 amino acids. The V end lost 5 bases, the J end lost 0 bases, and 14 bases lay between the germline ends. The germline gives CDR1 SGHAT, CDR2 FQNNGV. The CDR3 DNA reads TGTGCCAGCAGCCCTACGGGGCGGACCTCCTACGAGCAGTACTTC. Amino acid sequence: CASSPTGRTSYEQYF.

The chain employs TRBV2 and TRBJ1-2; possibly TRBD1 for D (5 bases). The CDR3 loop spans 18 amino acids. The V end was cut by 0 bases, the J end by 0 bases, with 17 bases between. Per germline, CDR1 SNHLY and CDR2 FYNNEI. CDR3 nucleotide sequence: TGTGCCAGCAGTGAAGCGCTTCGGGGGTCAGAAGCTAACTATGGCTACACCTTC. It encodes CASSEALRGSEANYGYTF.

This sequence joins TRBV4-3 and TRBJ2-1; D might be TRBD2 (6 bases). Germline V lookup: CDR1 LGHNA, CDR2 YSLEER. CDR3 length: 14 amino acids. V dropped 4 bases and J dropped 4 bases, with 11 bases sitting between them. CDR3 nucleotide sequence: TGCGCCAGCAGCCCGGGACTCGGATACAATGAGCAGTTCTTC. This sequence encodes CASSPGLGYNEQFF.

V and J are TRBV6-1 and TRBJ2-1, with 11 bases that match TRBD2. The CDR3 is 16 residues long. Germline CDR1 reads MNHNS; CDR2 reads SASEGT. Trimming took 1 base from V and 7 from J; bases not matched to a gene: 6. CDR3 amino acids: CASSEVLRLAGNEQFF. In nucleotides, the CDR3 is TGTGCCAGCAGTGAAGTCCTTCGACTAGCGGGGAATGAGCAGTTCTTC.

As concerns this clone: The sample contains more than one DNA sequence encoding this CDR3. This chain connects TRBV19 to TRBJ2-1; no definite D call. CDR1 and CDR2 (germline): LNHDA, SQIVND (reference sequence). The CDR3 loop spans 12 amino acids. The V and J ends lost 3 bases and 6 bases respectively, with 6 bases between them. CDR3: CASSISSNEQFF. Here the CDR3 DNA reads TGTGCCAGTAGTATTTCTAGCAATGAGCAGTTCTTC.

CDR3 DNA sequence: TGTGCCAGCAGTGAAGCGCTGGGCAGGGCCATTTCTCAAGAGACCCAGTACTTC. Translation gives CASSEALGRAISQETQYF. This sequence joins TRBV2 and TRBJ2-5, with D maybe TRBD1 (5 bases). The germline V and J ends were trimmed by 0 bases and 2 bases, with 19 bases remaining between them. The CDR3 totals 18 residues. From germline, CDR1 is SNHLY and CDR2 FYNNEI.

V usage is TRBV7-6 and J usage is TRBJ2-2, with 9 positions matching TRBD2. This CDR3 is built from 18 residues. V lost 4 bases, J lost 0 bases, and 9 bases stayed unmatched. Germline V CDR1 and CDR2: SGHVS, FNYEAQ. CDR3 DNA: TGTGCCAGCAGCTCAAGAACCGGGACTAGCCCGAACACCGGGGAGCTGTTTTTT. It yields the protein CASSSRTGTSPNTGELFF.

The rearrangement joins TRBV19 to TRBJ2-5, with D maybe TRBD1 (5 bases). Germline-derived CDR1 and CDR2 are LNHDA and SQIVND (reference sequence). This CDR3 contains 14 residues. The germline V and J ends were trimmed by 3 bases and 3 bases, with 11 bases remaining between them. The DNA for the CDR3 is TGTGCCAGTAGTATCGACCAAGGGGAAGAGACCCAGTACTTC. It encodes CASSIDQGEETQYF. The entire variable domain, with the rest obtained from reference TRBV19 and TRBJ2-5, is as follows: DGGITQSPKYLFRKEGQNVTLSCEQNLNHDAMYWYRQDPGQGLRLIYYSQIVNDFQKGDIAEGYSVSREKKESFPLTVTSAQKNPTAFYLCASSIDQGEETQYFGPGTRLLVL.

The rearrangement uses TRBV7-9 and TRBJ2-7; D is perhaps TRBD1 (5 bases). Trimming took off 5 bases at V and 3 bases at J, with 20 bases between the two ends. CDR1 SEHNR and CDR2 FQNEAQ come from the germline V gene (reference sequence). The CDR3 length is 16 residues. The CDR3 spells CASSEDVKGLLYEQYF. The DNA of the CDR3 is TGTGCCAGCAGCGAGGACGTGAAGGGGCTTCTCTACGAGCAGTACTTC.